This T cell receptor (beta chain) was observed in a study of T cells in Graves' hyperthyroidism and ophthalmopathy. Study-wide background: Peripheral blood was secured at the point of initial diagnosis, before any treatment.

Study-level points and caveats: Also found in blood were most expanded thyroid clonotypes above 0.001. Ophthalmopathy, as predicted by the model, came a median 6.5 months after the prediction.

Using RNA transcripts as the source, TCR beta CDR3 regions were amplified. First-round RT-PCR targeting the TCR CDR3 was performed with the HTBI primer set. TCRdb re-analysed the multiplex PCR reads in MiXCR, keeping a single row per CDR3 protein. The sample contains 490,000 or so distinct CDR3 sequences, 15% to 20% of which appear only once. Trimming removed 4 bases from V and 8 bases from J; junction bases left unmatched: 5. This CDR3 spans 12 amino acids. Looked up from germline, CDR1 is SGHDT and CDR2 is YYEEEE. Each diagnosis was grounded in clinical symptoms, serum thyroxine and TRAb, thyroid ultrasound, and orbital computed tomography. As regards this clonotype: No antigen is known for it.

The chain recombines TRBV5-6 with TRBJ2-7, with TRBD2 matching 8 bases. The TCR originated in a man aged 35 to 55 with Graves' ophthalmopathy. The sequenced sample consisted of blood. The CDR3 here is CASSVQRGKQYF. The CDR3 DNA is TGTGCCAGCAGCGTGCAGCGGGGGAAGCAGTACTTC.